Listed below are T cell receptor beta chains from one sample, sequenced in a study of T cell responses to AZD1222 COVID-19 vaccine. Method: immunoSEQ multiplex PCR; TCRdb's copy keeps in-frame clones and lacks some. The table shows about 130,000 clones, with around four fifths occurring only once. Source: peripheral blood, taken on day 0 of AZD1222 vaccination. These receptor sequences come from an adult in good health. CDR3s include the opening cysteine and the closing phenylalanine or tryptophan. A D gene is named only where the DNA matches it firmly. Where a row states a size, it is once, few, many or the class of an expanded clone; other rows omit it.

V gene: TRBV19
J gene: TRBJ2-3
clone size: .
D gene: .
CDR3 DNA: TGTGCCAGTAGGATTAGGAGCACAGATACGCAGTATTTT
CDR3 protein: CASRIRSTDTQYF

V gene: TRBV6-5
J gene: TRBJ1-2
clone size: .
D gene: TRBD1
CDR3 DNA: TGTGCCAGCAGAATACAGGGGGCCGACTACGATGGCTACACCTTC
CDR3 protein: CASRIQGADYDGYTF

V gene: TRBV5-5
J gene: TRBJ1-3
clone size: .
D gene: .
CDR3 DNA: TGTGCCAGCAGCTCCCTTCTACGGACGGGAATTGGAAACACCATATATTTT
CDR3 protein: CASSSLLRTGIGNTIYF

V gene: TRBV29-1
J gene: TRBJ1-2
clone size: .
D gene: TRBD1
CDR3 DNA: TGCAGCGTCCGGACAGGGGCTGGCTACACCTTC
CDR3 protein: CSVRTGAGYTF

V gene: TRBV19
J gene: TRBJ1-5
clone size: .
D gene: TRBD1
CDR3 DNA: TGTGCCAGCACTCAGGGGACGGCCAGGGGGCTCAATCAGCCCCAGCATTTT
CDR3 protein: CASTQGTARGLNQPQHF

V gene: TRBV11-2
J gene: TRBJ1-1
clone size: .
D gene: .
CDR3 DNA: TGTGCCAGCAGCTTACCATCGATGACTGAAGCTTTCTTT
CDR3 protein: CASSLPSMTEAFF

V gene: TRBV14
J gene: TRBJ2-6
clone size: few
D gene: .
CDR3 DNA: TGTGCCAGCAGCCATCGGCAGGGCACTTCCTCTGGGGCCAACGTCCTGACTTTC
CDR3 protein: CASSHRQGTSSGANVLTF

V gene: TRBV7-8
J gene: TRBJ1-4
clone size: .
D gene: .
CDR3 DNA: TGTGCCAGCAGCTTAGAAGGACAGACCGAAGAAAAACTGTTTTTT
CDR3 protein: CASSLEGQTEEKLFF

V gene: TRBV19
J gene: TRBJ1-5
clone size: .
D gene: TRBD1
CDR3 DNA: TGTGCCAGTAGTACTGGCCTACAGGGGGACCTTAGCAATCAGCCCCAGCATTTT
CDR3 protein: CASSTGLQGDLSNQPQHF

V gene: TRBV28
J gene: TRBJ1-5
clone size: .
D gene: .
CDR3 DNA: TGTGCCAGCAGTTTTAGAGACAATCAGCCCCAGCATTTT
CDR3 protein: CASSFRDNQPQHF

V gene: TRBV11-1
J gene: TRBJ1-1
clone size: .
D gene: .
CDR3 DNA: TGTGCCAGCAGCTCGCCCCCGTTTAGGTCGAGTGAAGCTTTCTTT
CDR3 protein: CASSSPPFRSSEAFF

V gene: TRBV2
J gene: TRBJ2-6
clone size: .
D gene: .
CDR3 DNA: TGTGCCAGCAGTCCGGACAGCCGCTCTGGGGCCAACGTCCTGACTTTC
CDR3 protein: CASSPDSRSGANVLTF

V gene: TRBV5-1
J gene: TRBJ2-7
clone size: few
D gene: .
CDR3 DNA: TGCGCCAGCAGCTTCACAGAATCCTACGAGCAGTACTTC
CDR3 protein: CASSFTESYEQYF

V gene: TRBV28
J gene: TRBJ1-5
clone size: few
D gene: .
CDR3 DNA: TGTGCCAGCAGTCCCCGGTCAGGAGGGAACAATCAGCCCCAGCATTTT
CDR3 protein: CASSPRSGGNNQPQHF

V gene: TRBV28
J gene: TRBJ1-1
clone size: .
D gene: .
CDR3 DNA: TGTGCCAGCAGTTTATCGGACGGGAACACTGAAGCTTTCTTT
CDR3 protein: CASSLSDGNTEAFF

V gene: TRBV9
J gene: TRBJ1-6
clone size: .
D gene: .
CDR3 DNA: TGTGCCAGCAGCGTAGCAGGGGCAAATTCACCCCTCCACTTT
CDR3 protein: CASSVAGANSPLHF

V gene: TRBV4-1
J gene: TRBJ1-3
clone size: .
D gene: .
CDR3 DNA: TGCGCCAGCAGCCAAGATGGGTTGGGGGCAAGGTCTGGAAACACCATATATTTT
CDR3 protein: CASSQDGLGARSGNTIYF

V gene: TRBV4-1
J gene: TRBJ1-2
clone size: few
D gene: .
CDR3 DNA: TGCGCCAGCAGCCAAGGGCTCGTCCTCGCCTATGGCTACACCTTC
CDR3 protein: CASSQGLVLAYGYTF

V gene: TRBV19
J gene: TRBJ1-1
clone size: .
D gene: .
CDR3 DNA: TGTGCCAGTAGTATCCGCCCCAGGGGAGCCATGAACACTGAAGCTTTCTTT
CDR3 protein: CASSIRPRGAMNTEAFF

V gene: TRBV4-1
J gene: TRBJ1-1
clone size: .
D gene: .
CDR3 DNA: TGCGCCAGCAGCCACGGACACTTGAACACTGAAGCTTTCTTT
CDR3 protein: CASSHGHLNTEAFF

V gene: TRBV7-8
J gene: TRBJ1-4
clone size: .
D gene: .
CDR3 DNA: TGTGCCAGCAGCTCATGGACAGAGATGAATGAAAAACTGTTTTTT
CDR3 protein: CASSSWTEMNEKLFF

V gene: TRBV5-1
J gene: TRBJ2-3
clone size: .
D gene: .
CDR3 DNA: TGCGCCAGCAGCTTGGAAGGGAAGGGCACAGATACGCAGTATTTT
CDR3 protein: CASSLEGKGTDTQYF

V gene: TRBV10-2
J gene: TRBJ1-2
clone size: .
D gene: TRBD1
CDR3 DNA: TGCGCCAGCGGGGACAGGGGATACGATGGCTACACCTTC
CDR3 protein: CASGDRGYDGYTF

V gene: TRBV9
J gene: TRBJ1-1
clone size: .
D gene: .
CDR3 DNA: TGTGCCAGCAGCGTAGGGACAGCAGGGGAAGCTTTCTTT
CDR3 protein: CASSVGTAGEAFF

V gene: TRBV9
J gene: TRBJ1-2
clone size: many
D gene: .
CDR3 DNA: TGTGCCAGCAGCGGAATCACAGGGAATGGCTACACCTTC
CDR3 protein: CASSGITGNGYTF

V gene: TRBV6-5
J gene: TRBJ2-2
clone size: .
D gene: .
CDR3 DNA: TGTGCCAGCAGTTACCAAGGGGGGCGACGGGCCGGGGAGCTGTTTTTT
CDR3 protein: CASSYQGGRRAGELFF

V gene: TRBV28
J gene: TRBJ1-5
clone size: few
D gene: .
CDR3 DNA: TGTGCCAGCGGGAATCAGCCCCAGCATTTT
CDR3 protein: CASGNQPQHF

V gene: TRBV9
J gene: TRBJ1-2
clone size: .
D gene: .
CDR3 DNA: TGTGCCAGCAGCGTAGGGAGGGGGGAAAATGGCTACACCTTC
CDR3 protein: CASSVGRGENGYTF

V gene: TRBV28
J gene: TRBJ1-1
clone size: .
D gene: .
CDR3 DNA: TGTGCCAGCAGTGCGCGTCCGGGACACTTGAACACTGAAGCTTTCTTT
CDR3 protein: CASSARPGHLNTEAFF

V gene: TRBV5-1
J gene: TRBJ2-7
clone size: .
D gene: .
CDR3 DNA: TGCGCCAGCAGCTTGGAACAGACAGGTTACACTCCTCTGTACTTC
CDR3 protein: CASSLEQTGYTPLYF

V gene: TRBV14
J gene: TRBJ2-1
clone size: .
D gene: .
CDR3 DNA: TGTGCCAGCAGCCCCCAGACCTACAATGAGCAGTTCTTC
CDR3 protein: CASSPQTYNEQFF

V gene: TRBV3-1/TRBV3-2
J gene: TRBJ2-1
clone size: .
D gene: .
CDR3 DNA: TGTGCCAGCAGCCAAGGGGGCCCGGGGGAGCAGTTCTTC
CDR3 protein: CASSQGGPGEQFF

V gene: TRBV6-2/TRBV6-3
J gene: TRBJ1-1
clone size: .
D gene: .
CDR3 DNA: TGTGCCAGCAGCCCTCCCCGTGACATGCCCACTGAAGCTTTCTTT
CDR3 protein: CASSPPRDMPTEAFF

V gene: TRBV5-1
J gene: TRBJ2-2
clone size: .
D gene: .
CDR3 DNA: TGCGCCAGCAGCTTGGAATCGGGGGTGAGCACCGGGGAGCTGTTTTTT
CDR3 protein: CASSLESGVSTGELFF

V gene: TRBV9
J gene: TRBJ2-5
clone size: .
D gene: TRBD2
CDR3 DNA: TGTGCCAGCAGCGTAGGAGCTAGCGGCTCCCAAGAGACCCAGTACTTC
CDR3 protein: CASSVGASGSQETQYF

V gene: TRBV5-1
J gene: TRBJ1-1
clone size: .
D gene: .
CDR3 DNA: TGCGCCAGCAGCCCGGGGGGGCGGACTTTGAACACTGAAGCTTTCTTT
CDR3 protein: CASSPGGRTLNTEAFF

V gene: TRBV28
J gene: TRBJ1-5
clone size: .
D gene: .
CDR3 DNA: TGTGCCAGCATCCTAGGGGGGACCTCCAATCAGCCCCAGCATTTT
CDR3 protein: CASILGGTSNQPQHF

V gene: TRBV10-1
J gene: TRBJ2-1
clone size: .
D gene: .
CDR3 DNA: TGCGCCAGCACCCCGAGGGATGAGCAGTTCTTC
CDR3 protein: CASTPRDEQFF

V gene: TRBV10-3
J gene: TRBJ2-3
clone size: .
D gene: TRBD2
CDR3 DNA: TGTGCCATCAGTGAGTCAAGCGGGGGTTACAAGGGGACAGATACGCAGTATTTT
CDR3 protein: CAISESSGGYKGTDTQYF

V gene: TRBV5-8
J gene: TRBJ2-7
clone size: .
D gene: .
CDR3 DNA: TGTGCCAGCAGCCATGTAAGTAGAGAGGACGAGCAGTACTTC
CDR3 protein: CASSHVSREDEQYF

V gene: TRBV9
J gene: TRBJ2-2
clone size: .
D gene: TRBD1
CDR3 DNA: TGTGCCAGCAGCGTCTTATCAGGGGGCGCCGGGGACACCGGGGAGCTGTTTTTT
CDR3 protein: CASSVLSGGAGDTGELFF

V gene: TRBV11-2
J gene: TRBJ2-7
clone size: .
D gene: TRBD2
CDR3 DNA: TGTGCCAGCAGCTTCGGGGGGGCTTACTACGAGCAGTACTTC
CDR3 protein: CASSFGGAYYEQYF

V gene: TRBV5-1
J gene: TRBJ1-2
clone size: .
D gene: TRBD1
CDR3 DNA: TGCGCCAGCAGTACCTCAGGGGGGGACTATGGCTACACCTTC
CDR3 protein: CASSTSGGDYGYTF

V gene: TRBV6-1
J gene: TRBJ2-3
clone size: .
D gene: TRBD2
CDR3 DNA: TGTGCCAGCAGTGATCCGGCGGGGGGGTTCACAGATACGCAGTATTTT
CDR3 protein: CASSDPAGGFTDTQYF

V gene: TRBV7-9
J gene: TRBJ1-4
clone size: .
D gene: .
CDR3 DNA: TGTGCCAGCAGCTTGGGGGGAAAACTGTTTTTT
CDR3 protein: CASSLGGKLFF

V gene: TRBV5-1
J gene: TRBJ2-7
clone size: .
D gene: .
CDR3 DNA: TGCGCCAGCAGCAAGGACGGGTTCTACGAGCAGTACTTC
CDR3 protein: CASSKDGFYEQYF

V gene: TRBV30
J gene: TRBJ1-1
clone size: .
D gene: TRBD1
CDR3 DNA: TGTGCCTGGAGTCCGACAGGGAGGGGGAGGTACACTGAAGCTTTCTTT
CDR3 protein: CAWSPTGRGRYTEAFF

V gene: TRBV5-1
J gene: TRBJ2-2
clone size: .
D gene: TRBD2
CDR3 DNA: TGCGCCAGCAGCTTGGCCGGCGGGGGGAAGGCCGGGGAGCTGTTTTTT
CDR3 protein: CASSLAGGGKAGELFF

V gene: TRBV29-1
J gene: TRBJ1-1
clone size: .
D gene: .
CDR3 DNA: TGCAGCGTTCAATTCCGGACAGACCCCAGCACTGAAGCTTTCTTT
CDR3 protein: CSVQFRTDPSTEAFF

V gene: TRBV28
J gene: TRBJ2-5
clone size: .
D gene: TRBD2
CDR3 DNA: TGTGCCAGCAGTTTTACTAGCGGGGGCACCGGGCCGGGGGAGACCCAGTACTTC
CDR3 protein: CASSFTSGGTGPGETQYF

V gene: TRBV29-1
J gene: TRBJ2-4
clone size: .
D gene: .
CDR3 DNA: TGCAGCGCCGGGACCGGCGAACGGGGGTCGAAAAACATTCAGTACTTC
CDR3 protein: CSAGTGERGSKNIQYF

V gene: TRBV18
J gene: TRBJ1-1
clone size: .
D gene: TRBD1
CDR3 DNA: TGTGCCAGCTCAACGACAGGGCAGGGGACTGAAGCTTTCTTT
CDR3 protein: CASSTTGQGTEAFF

V gene: TRBV18
J gene: TRBJ1-3
clone size: .
D gene: TRBD1
CDR3 DNA: TGTGCCAGCTCAGCCTCCGGGACAGTAACAAACACCATATATTTT
CDR3 protein: CASSASGTVTNTIYF

V gene: TRBV5-1
J gene: TRBJ2-1
clone size: .
D gene: TRBD1
CDR3 DNA: TGCGCCAGCAGCTTGGGCGGGACAGGGGCCTCAGGAGAGCAGTTCTTC
CDR3 protein: CASSLGGTGASGEQFF

V gene: TRBV27
J gene: TRBJ2-5
clone size: .
D gene: TRBD2
CDR3 DNA: TGTGCCAGCAGTACGGGACTAGCGGGGGGGCACGAGACCCAGTACTTC
CDR3 protein: CASSTGLAGGHETQYF

V gene: TRBV30
J gene: TRBJ2-7
clone size: few
D gene: .
CDR3 DNA: TGTGCCTGGAGTGTACGGGCTCTGTCCTACGAGCAGTACTTC
CDR3 protein: CAWSVRALSYEQYF